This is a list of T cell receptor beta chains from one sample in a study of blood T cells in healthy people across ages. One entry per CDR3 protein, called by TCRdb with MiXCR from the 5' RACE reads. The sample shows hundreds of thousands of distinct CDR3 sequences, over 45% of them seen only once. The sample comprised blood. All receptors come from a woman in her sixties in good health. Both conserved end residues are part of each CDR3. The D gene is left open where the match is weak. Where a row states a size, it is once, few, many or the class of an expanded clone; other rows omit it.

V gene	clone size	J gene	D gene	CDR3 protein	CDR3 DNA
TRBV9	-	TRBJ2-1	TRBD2	CASSVGSLAGNEQFF	TGTGCCAGCAGCGTAGGGTCGCTAGCGGGGAATGAGCAGTTCTTC
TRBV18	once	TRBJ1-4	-	CASSPGTPTPPGLFF	TGTGCCAGCTCACCCGGGACACCGACACCTCCAGGACTGTTTTTT
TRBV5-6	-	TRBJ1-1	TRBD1	CASSSRDRGPEAFF	TGTGCCAGCAGCTCCCGGGACAGGGGACCTGAAGCTTTCTTT
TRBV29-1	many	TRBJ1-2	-	CSVEAGNYGYTF	TGCAGCGTTGAGGCGGGGAACTATGGCTACACCTTC
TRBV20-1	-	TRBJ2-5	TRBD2	CSAWTSGSAETQYF	TGCAGTGCGTGGACTAGCGGGAGCGCGGAGACCCAGTACTTC
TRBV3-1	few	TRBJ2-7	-	CASSQGGRGRYEQYF	TGTGCCAGCAGCCAAGGGGGAAGAGGGAGGTACGAGCAGTACTTC
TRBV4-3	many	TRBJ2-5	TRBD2	CASSHDFGTSGKEETQYF	TGCGCCAGCAGCCATGACTTTGGGACTAGCGGGAAGGAAGAGACCCAGTACTTC
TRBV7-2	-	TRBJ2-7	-	CASSLERASYNEQYF	TGTGCCAGCAGCTTAGAGCGGGCGTCCTACAATGAGCAGTACTTC
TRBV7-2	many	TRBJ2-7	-	CASSVSSGLHDEQYF	TGTGCCAGCAGCGTTAGCAGTGGGCTCCACGACGAGCAGTACTTC
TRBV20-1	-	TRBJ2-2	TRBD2	CSARGPGAIASGPTGELFF	TGCAGTGCTAGAGGCCCGGGTGCGATCGCTAGCGGGCCCACCGGGGAGCTGTTTTTT